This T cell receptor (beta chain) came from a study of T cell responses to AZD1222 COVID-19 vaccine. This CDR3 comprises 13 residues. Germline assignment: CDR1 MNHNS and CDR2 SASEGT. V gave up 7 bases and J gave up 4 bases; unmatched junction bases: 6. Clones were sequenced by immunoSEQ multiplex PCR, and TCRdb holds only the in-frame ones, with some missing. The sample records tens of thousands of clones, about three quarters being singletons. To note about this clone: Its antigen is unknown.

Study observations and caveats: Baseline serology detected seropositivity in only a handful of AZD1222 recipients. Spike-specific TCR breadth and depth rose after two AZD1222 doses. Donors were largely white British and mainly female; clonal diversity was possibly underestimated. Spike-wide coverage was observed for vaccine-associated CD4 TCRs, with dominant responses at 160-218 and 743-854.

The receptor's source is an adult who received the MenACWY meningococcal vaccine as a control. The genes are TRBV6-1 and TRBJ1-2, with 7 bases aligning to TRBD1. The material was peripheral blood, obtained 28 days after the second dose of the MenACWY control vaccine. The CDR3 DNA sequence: TGTGCCAGCAATCCGACAGGGTCCTATGGCTACACCTTC. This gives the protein CASNPTGSYGYTF.